Below, 15 T cell receptor beta chains from the same sample are listed, as sequenced in a study of T cell repertoires in cytomegalovirus infection (dated by TCRdb to the late 2010s). These receptors' targets are unknown. The treatment or condition label for this specimen denotes: in vitro stimulation with specific CMV peptide epitopes to enrich CMV-specific T cells. TCRdb shows the sequencer as Illumina HiSeq 1500. TCRdb reprocessing: public reads trimmed at Q25 with fastp, clones called with MiXCR, in-frame beta chains kept. Rows are unified per CDR3 protein, each entry keeping the most common DNA and genes. Recorded for this sample are about 920,000 distinct CDR3 sequences; more than 25% of them occurred a single time. Over 12% of the sample lies in the top ten. This sample comprised cultured CD8+ T cells from PBMCs, obtained from culture after CMV antigen stimulation. The receptors come from a human donor in good health (CMV status not recorded). Some clones in this sample may be carry-over from other donors' samples.

The chain recombines TRBV5-4 with TRBJ1-1, with TRBD1 as a possible D gene (6 bases). This CDR3 comprises 15 residues. Germline V lookup: CDR1 SGHNT, CDR2 YYREEE (reference sequence). V dropped 4 bases and J dropped 6 bases, with 19 bases sitting between them. The CDR3 sequence is CASSQERGRGAEAFF. CDR3 nucleotide sequence: TGTGCCAGCAGCCAGGAACGCGGCAGGGGCGCTGAAGCTTTCTTT.

As concerns this clonotype: A much larger clonotype is one base distant, so this may be a read error. No conserved phenylalanine or tryptophan ends this CDR3, so it is likely a read error. The V call is TRBV11-3, the J call TRBJ2-5, with 7 positions matching TRBD2. The germline V gene encodes CDR1 SGHNT and CDR2 YENEEA. V was clipped by 1 base and J by 5 bases; unmatched bases: 7. The CDR3 has 15 residues. The CDR3 coding sequence is TGTGCCAGCAGCTTAGCGGCGGGGGTTACGGAGACCCAGTACGTC. Protein sequence: CASSLAAGVTETQYV.

In nucleotides, the CDR3 is TGTGCCAGCACCCCCGGGACAGGGCTCTATGGCTACACCTTC. Residues: CASTPGTGLYGYTF. The rearrangement links TRBV12-3 or TRBV12-4 to TRBJ1-2; 9 bases are a match to TRBD1. V gave up 7 bases and J gave up 4 bases; unmatched junction bases: 7. This CDR3 has 14 residues.

This clonotype was seen more than once but under ten times. The chain links TRBV6-8 to TRBJ2-1; 8 nucleotides match TRBD2. V lost 0 bases, J lost 5 bases, and 3 bases stayed unmatched. The CDR3 is made up of 15 amino acids. Germline V CDR1 and CDR2: MNHGY, SAAAGT. The CDR3 DNA is TGTGCCAGCAGTTACTCGAGCGGGGGAGACAATGAGCAGTTCTTC. This sequence encodes CASSYSSGGDNEQFF.

This clonotype has just a few counts. This chain links TRBV6-2 or TRBV6-3 with TRBJ1-5, with TRBD1 identical over 8 bases. The CDR3 extends over 16 amino acids. Trimming cost V 4 bases and J 4 bases; bases outside gene matches: 9. CDR1 and CDR2 from the germline V gene are MNHEY and SVGEGT. The CDR3 sequence: CASSLRDRRNNQPQHF. The CDR3 bases are TGTGCCAGCAGTTTACGGGACAGGCGAAATAATCAGCCCCAGCATTTT.

The chain uses TRBV6-2 or TRBV6-3 and TRBJ2-2, with 7 positions matching TRBD2. The ends lost 4 bases at V and 6 bases at J; junction bases unmatched: 8. The CDR3 extends over 15 amino acids. Looked up from germline, CDR1 is MNHEY and CDR2 is SVGEGT. DNA for the CDR3: TGTGCCAGCAGTTTTATGGCCGCGGGGGCCGGGGAGCTGTTTTTT. Its translation: CASSFMAAGAGELFF.

V usage is TRBV29-1 and J usage is TRBJ1-5, with TRBD1 matching 7 bases. CDR3 length: 13 amino acids. J lost 7 bases, V lost 7 bases, and 10 bases had no gene match. Germline values: CDR1 SQVTM, CDR2 ANQGSEA. CDR3 in DNA: TGCAGCGCCGGGACAGCGTTGGGGCAGCCCCAGCATTTT. Translated: CSAGTALGQPQHF. The variable domain in full, with the rest retrieved from reference TRBV29-1 and TRBJ1-5, is SAVISQKPSRDICQRGTSLTIQCQVDSQVTMMFWYRQQPGQSLTLIATANQGSEATYESGFVIDKFPISRPNLTFSTLTVSNMSPEDSSIYLCSAGTALGQPQHFGDGTRLSIL.

This clonotype was counted a few times. The chain joins TRBV7-9 to TRBJ2-1; perhaps TRBD2 as D (6 bases). Germline V gene lookup returns CDR1 SEHNR and CDR2 FQNEAQ (reference sequence). The CDR3 runs 15 residues. With 5 bases removed from V and 0 bases from J, the gap between germline ends came to 11 bases. The CDR3 DNA sequence: TGTGCCAGCAGCCAGGACTACACCTCCTACAATGAGCAGTTCTTC. This encodes CASSQDYTSYNEQFF.

CDR3 nucleotides: TGTGTCAGCAGCTTAGCGCCAGGCGGGGCCTATGAGCAGTACGTC. Translated: CVSSLAPGGAYEQYV. The chain carries TRBV7-2 and TRBJ2-7, with TRBD2 as a possible D gene (6 bases). The CDR3 totals 15 residues. Germline CDR1 SGHTA, CDR2 FQGNSA.

This clonotype was counted between two and nine times. The chain uses TRBV7-4 and TRBJ2-7; D is perhaps TRBD2 (5 bases). The germline V gene has CDR1 SGHVT and CDR2 SQSDAQ. Trimming shortened V by 1 base and J by 6 bases, and 7 bases separated the two germline ends. CDR3 length: 12 amino acids. For the CDR3, the DNA is TGTGCCAGCAGCTTAGGAGGGCTCGAGCAGTACGTC. Translating it yields CASSLGGLEQYV.

Only a few counts were recorded for this clonotype. This chain connects TRBV7-6 to TRBJ2-4; D perhaps matches TRBD1 (5 bases). With 1 base removed from V and 8 bases from J, the gap between germline ends came to 9 bases. The CDR3 spans 13 residues. Looked up from germline, CDR1 is SGHVS and CDR2 is FNYEAQ. This chain's CDR3 is CASSLDSRDIQYF. For the CDR3, the DNA is TGTGCCAGCAGCTTAGACTCCAGGGACATTCAGTACTTC.

This clonotype showed up just a few times. The chain joins TRBV6-1 to TRBJ2-7; 9 bases align to TRBD1. CDR3 length: 15 residues. In germline, CDR1 is MNHNS, CDR2 SASEGT. Germline trimming cut 6 bases from V and 2 bases from J; bases unmatched to any gene: 8. CDR3 sequence reads: CASRAGTGFTYEQYV. CDR3 nucleotides: TGTGCCAGCAGAGCCGGGACAGGGTTTACCTACGAGCAGTACGTC.

The sample holds a few counts of this clonotype. V gene TRBV27 combines with J gene TRBJ1-1; D call uncertain. The V end was cut by 5 bases, the J end by 1 base, with 17 bases between. In germline, CDR1 is MNHEY, CDR2 SMNVEV (reference sequence). The CDR3 sequence is 16 residues long. The CDR3 sequence: CASSPRPERANTEAFF. CDR3 DNA: TGTGCCAGCAGTCCTCGACCGGAGAGGGCGAACACTGAAGCTTTCTTT.

CDR3 loop: CASSSRGTGAKVDEQFF. The CDR3 DNA follows: TGTGCCAGCAGCTCGAGGGGCACGGGGGCGAAGGTTGATGAGCAGTTCTTC. This chain links TRBV11-2 with TRBJ2-1; TRBD1 or TRBD2 may be the D gene (6 bases each). The CDR3 length is 17 residues. Germline CDR1 and CDR2: SGHAT and FQNNGV. The V gene lost 4 bases and the J gene lost 8 bases, with 24 bases spanning the gap. Full variable domain (outside the CDR3, taken from reference TRBV11-2 and TRBJ2-1): EAGVAQSPRYKIIEKRQSVAFWCNPISGHATLYWYQQILGQGPKLLIQFQNNGVVDDSQLPKDRFSAERLKGVDSTLKIQPAKLEDSAVYLCASSSRGTGAKVDEQFFGPGTRLTVL.

In this sample, this clonotype turned up a few times. The chain employs TRBV24-1 and TRBJ2-4; no definite D call. V lost 7 bases and J lost 4, with 7 bases in between. The CDR3 runs 12 residues. The germline V gene has CDR1 KGHDR and CDR2 SFDVKD. The CDR3 coding sequence is TGTGCCACCAGCGACCCGAAAAACATTCAGTACTTC. Translated: CATSDPKNIQYF.